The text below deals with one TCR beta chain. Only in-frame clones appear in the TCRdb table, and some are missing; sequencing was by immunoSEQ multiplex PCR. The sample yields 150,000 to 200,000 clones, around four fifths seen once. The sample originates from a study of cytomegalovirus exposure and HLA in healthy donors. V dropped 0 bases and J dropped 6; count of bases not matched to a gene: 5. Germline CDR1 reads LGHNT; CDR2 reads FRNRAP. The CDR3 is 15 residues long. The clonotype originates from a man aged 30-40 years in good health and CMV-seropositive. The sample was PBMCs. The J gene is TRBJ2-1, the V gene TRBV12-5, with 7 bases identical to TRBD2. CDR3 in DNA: TGTGCTAGTGGTTTGGTAATAGCGGGCGGCAATGAGCAGTTCTTC. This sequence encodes CASGLVIAGGNEQFF.